The sequence of this TCR beta chain was determined in a study of T cell responses to AZD1222 COVID-19 vaccine. Data came from immunoSEQ multiplex PCR; TCRdb stores just in-frame clones and leaves some out. The repertoire holds more than 150,000 clones, just under 90% seen once, with roughly 6% in the top ten. In regard to this clone: Antigen specificity is unknown.

Points from the study as a whole: Along spike, vaccine-associated CD4 TCRs were found throughout, with dominance at 160-218 and 743-854.

In germline, CDR1 is KGHDR, CDR2 SFDVKD. V was cut by 4 bases and J by 7 bases, with 16 bases left in between. The CDR3 extends over 15 amino acids. Source: peripheral blood, taken on day 0 of AZD1222 vaccination. The receptor was derived from an adult in good health. The rearrangement links TRBV24-1 to TRBJ1-3; D is possibly TRBD1 (5 bases). This chain's CDR3 is CATSDSGRGRNTIYF. As DNA, the CDR3 is TGTGCCACCAGTGACTCGGGGAGGGGCCGGAACACCATATATTTT.